These T cell receptor beta chains were read from a single sample in a study of blood T cells in healthy people across ages. TCRdb reprocessed the 5' RACE reads via MiXCR and lists one record per CDR3 protein. The sample gives approximately 360,000 distinct CDR3 sequences, roughly half of which show up once; under 60% is in the top ten. Sample: blood. These receptors originate from a man between 60 and 75 years old in good health. Each CDR3 is given with its conserved first and last residue. The order of the fields is V gene, J gene, CDR3 protein.

TRBV3-1,TRBJ2-6,CASSQDTWAGANVLTF
TRBV5-1,TRBJ1-1,CASSSGSNTEAFF
TRBV6-5,TRBJ2-7,CASSALKAGGQYF
TRBV7-3,TRBJ2-6,CASRLPGSGANVLTF
TRBV29-1,TRBJ1-2,CSVVGQGLYYGYTF
TRBV28,TRBJ2-7,CASSPTGGESYEQYF
TRBV12-3/TRBV12-4,TRBJ2-3,CASTKSGTLGTDTQYF
TRBV29-1,TRBJ2-1,CSVGGGQGTNNEQFF
TRBV20-1,TRBJ2-5,CSARGARGVQETQYF
TRBV7-2,TRBJ2-1,CASSPGRERGNEQFF